These T cell receptor beta chains were read from a single sample in a study of blood T cell repertoires in COVID-19. The repertoire was sequenced with immunoSEQ multiplex PCR; TCRdb's copy has only in-frame clones and lacks some. The sample shows roughly 260,000 clones, 87% of them seen only once. Material for sequencing was peripheral blood. The receptor source for this set is a woman in her 50s who had recovered from COVID-19. Both conserved end residues are part of each CDR3.

J | V | CDR3
TRBJ2-1 | TRBV15 | CATSTNPSGSGSEQFF
TRBJ1-5 | TRBV27 | CASRGQDQPQHF
TRBJ1-3 | TRBV7-3 | CASSPTASSGNTIYF
TRBJ2-5 | TRBV6-2/TRBV6-3 | CASSTPRGGQETQYF
TRBJ2-3 | TRBV5-1 | CASSPPRQVASTDTQYF
TRBJ2-5 | TRBV5-4 | CASSRDRQETQYF
TRBJ2-7 | TRBV2 | CASLEQGASYEQYF
TRBJ2-3 | TRBV5-1 | CASSRDRATDTQYF
TRBJ2-7 | TRBV28 | CASSALGPSYEQYF
TRBJ1-2 | TRBV7-9 | CASSSAGAGYGYTF
TRBJ1-1 | TRBV7-6 | CASSLAQGTNTEAFF
TRBJ1-1 | TRBV7-8 | CASSLGVTGQAFF
TRBJ2-1 | TRBV27 | CASSFTSGRVYNEQFF
TRBJ2-6 | TRBV7-3 | CASSPQVSGSGANVLTF
TRBJ2-3 | TRBV7-7 | CASSLGLGADTQYF
TRBJ1-2 | TRBV6-5 | CASGFRGLNGYTF